The 10 T cell receptor beta chains reported below all come from one sample, sequenced in a study of CD8 T cells in Susac syndrome. Random hexamers primed reverse transcription of about 0.45 to 1 ug RNA. TCRdb fed the immunoSEQ multiplex PCR reads into MiXCR, producing one record per CDR3 protein. The repertoire holds some 90,000 distinct CDR3 sequences, with over 85% as singletons. Sequenced: CD8+ T cells from PBMCs. These receptors came from a human donor in good health.

This clonotype showed up just once. The CDR3 is CASSLSSSGVNTEAFF. In DNA form, the CDR3 reads TGTGCCAGTAGTCTCTCCTCTTCAGGGGTGAACACTGAAGCTTTCTTT. The chain uses TRBV19 and TRBJ1-1, with D maybe TRBD1 (6 bases). Trimming left V 5 bases short and J 0 bases short, with 16 bases between. The length of the CDR3 is 16 residues. The germline V gene has CDR1 LNHDA and CDR2 SQIVND (reference sequence).

The chain has TRBV20-1 and TRBJ1-2; 9 bases are shared with TRBD1. The junction had 7 bases not matched to a gene; V was cut back by 0 bases and J by 8 bases. The CDR3 is 14 residues long. Germline CDR1 DFQATT, CDR2 SNEGSKA (reference sequence). The CDR3: CSARDLGTGNGYTF. The CDR3 nucleotides are TGCAGTGCTAGAGATCTAGGGACAGGGAACGGCTACACCTTC.

V gene TRBV6-1 combines with J gene TRBJ2-4; D may be TRBD1 or TRBD2 (6 bases each). Germline V lookup: CDR1 MNHNS, CDR2 SASEGT. This CDR3 is 17 amino acids long. With 4 bases removed from V and 5 bases from J, the gap between germline ends came to 21 bases. The CDR3 reads CASSVQRRGARENIQYF. In DNA form, the CDR3 reads TGTGCCAGCAGTGTCCAGAGGAGGGGGGCGAGAGAAAACATTCAGTACTTC.

This chain links TRBV19 with TRBJ1-2, with D perhaps TRBD1 (6 bases). The CDR3 runs to 11 residues. Per germline, CDR1 LNHDA and CDR2 SQIVND (reference sequence). V lost 7 bases, J lost 8 bases, and 11 bases lay in between. The CDR3 protein is CASTTGPGYTF. DNA for the CDR3: TGTGCCAGTACAACAGGGCCCGGCTACACCTTC.

This chain connects TRBV5-1 to TRBJ2-2, with D perhaps TRBD2 (7 bases). This CDR3 is 15 amino acids long. Trimming removed 2 bases from V and 3 bases from J, with 11 bases in between. Germline lookup yields CDR1 SGHRS and CDR2 YFSETQ. CDR3 DNA sequence: TGCGCCAGCAGCTTAGACGGGGGGCACACCGGGGAGCTGTTTTTT. Translation: CASSLDGGHTGELFF.

V is TRBV6-5 and J is TRBJ2-2; 7 bases map to TRBD2. The CDR3 consists of 17 residues. Germline CDR1 is MNHEY and CDR2 is SVGAGI. The V and J ends lost 0 bases and 2 bases, in that order; junction bases with no gene match: 6. The CDR3 is CASSYSPGLLNTGELFF. CDR3 nucleotide sequence: TGTGCCAGCAGTTACTCGCCGGGACTACTAAACACCGGGGAGCTGTTTTTT.

CDR3 amino acids: CASSPDRGHYGYTF. CDR3 in DNA: TGTGCCAGCAGCCCGGATCGGGGTCACTATGGCTACACCTTC. The chain employs TRBV5-4 and TRBJ1-2; the D is unclear. The CDR3 consists of 14 residues. Germline V lookup: CDR1 SGHNT, CDR2 YYREEE (reference sequence). The V end was cut by 4 bases, the J end by 3 bases, with 13 bases between.

The genes are TRBV27 and TRBJ2-7; possible D gene TRBD2, 6 bases. Germline assignment: CDR1 MNHEY and CDR2 SMNVEV (reference sequence). The CDR3 totals 14 residues. Trimming pared 4 bases from V and 4 bases from J, leaving 14 bases between. CDR3 DNA: TGTGCCAGCAGTTCCTCGGGACTTCGGTACGAGCAGTACTTC. Translating it yields CASSSSGLRYEQYF.

This clonotype showed up just once. The V call is TRBV6-5, the J call TRBJ1-5; D possibly corresponds to TRBD1 (6 bases). This CDR3 comprises 15 residues. Germline CDR1 is MNHEY and CDR2 is SVGAGI. V lost 2 bases to trimming and J lost 6 bases, with 14 bases between them. The CDR3 DNA reads TGTGCCAGCAGTTACCGTCTGGGGGGCGGTCAGCCCCAGCATTTT. This gives the protein CASSYRLGGGQPQHF.

Only one count was recorded for this clonotype. The chain links TRBV5-1 to TRBJ2-1; D unclear. The germline V and J ends were trimmed by 4 bases and 5 bases, with 7 bases remaining between them. This CDR3 is 12 amino acids long. Per germline, CDR1 SGHRS and CDR2 YFSETQ. CDR3 nucleotides: TGCGCCAGCAGCCCAAACAACAATGAGCAGTTCTTC. Amino acid sequence: CASSPNNNEQFF. The full variable domain, rest sourced from reference TRBV5-1 and TRBJ2-1, is KAGVTQTPRYLIKTRGQQVTLSCSPISGHRSVSWYQQTPGQGLQFLFEYFSETQRNKGNFPGRFSGRQFSNSRSEMNVSTLELGDSALYLCASSPNNNEQFFGPGTRLTVL.